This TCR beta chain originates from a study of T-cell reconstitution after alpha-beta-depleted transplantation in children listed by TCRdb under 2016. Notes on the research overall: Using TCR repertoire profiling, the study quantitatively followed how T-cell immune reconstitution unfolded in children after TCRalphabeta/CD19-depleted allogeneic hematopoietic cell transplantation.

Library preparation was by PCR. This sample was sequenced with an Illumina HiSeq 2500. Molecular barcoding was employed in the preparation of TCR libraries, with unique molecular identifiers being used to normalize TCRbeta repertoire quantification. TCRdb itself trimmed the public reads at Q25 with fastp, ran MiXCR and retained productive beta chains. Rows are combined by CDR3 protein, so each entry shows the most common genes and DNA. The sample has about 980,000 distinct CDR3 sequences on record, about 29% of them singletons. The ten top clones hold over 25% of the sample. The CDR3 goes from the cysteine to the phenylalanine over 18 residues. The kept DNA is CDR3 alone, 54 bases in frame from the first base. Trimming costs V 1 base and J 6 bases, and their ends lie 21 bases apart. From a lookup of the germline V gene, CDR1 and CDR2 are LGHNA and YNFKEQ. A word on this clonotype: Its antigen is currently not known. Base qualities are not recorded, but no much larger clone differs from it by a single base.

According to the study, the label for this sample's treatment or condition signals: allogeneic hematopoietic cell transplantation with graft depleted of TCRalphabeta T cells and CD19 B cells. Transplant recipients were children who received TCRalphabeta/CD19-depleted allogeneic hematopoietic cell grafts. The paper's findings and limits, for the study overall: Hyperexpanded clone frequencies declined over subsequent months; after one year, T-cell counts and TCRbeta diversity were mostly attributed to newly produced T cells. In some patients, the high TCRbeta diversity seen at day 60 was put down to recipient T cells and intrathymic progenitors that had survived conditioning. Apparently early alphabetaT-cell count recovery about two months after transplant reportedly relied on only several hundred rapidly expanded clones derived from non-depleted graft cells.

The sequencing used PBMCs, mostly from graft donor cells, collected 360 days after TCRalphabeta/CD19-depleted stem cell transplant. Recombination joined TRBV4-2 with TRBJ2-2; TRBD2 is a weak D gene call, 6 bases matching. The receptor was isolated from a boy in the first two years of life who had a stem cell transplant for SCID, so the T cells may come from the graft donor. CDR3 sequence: CASSQVGRSSGVPGELFF. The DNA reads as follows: TGTGCCAGCAGCCAAGTTGGTCGGTCTTCGGGGGTCCCCGGGGAGCTGTTTTTT.